The 23 T cell receptor beta chains listed next were all sequenced from one sample in a study of post-analysis software for immune sequencing data. General observations from the study: When patients were compared with controls, about five TRBV segments were more frequent, TRBV5-6, TRBV5-1 and TRBV20-1 among them.

Their antigen targets remain unknown. Unique-molecular-identifier-tagged TCR beta cDNA libraries were used. TCRdb processed the PCR reads anew with MiXCR; each CDR3 protein has one entry. This sample has about half a million distinct CDR3 sequences, with around 40% found just once. The sample comprised blood. The receptors were gathered from a girl under 18 with multiple sclerosis.

V and J are TRBV11-3 and TRBJ2-5; tentative D call: TRBD1 (5 bases). CDR1 is SGHNT and CDR2 is YENEEA in the germline V gene. V was cut by 8 bases and J by 2 bases, with 21 bases left in between. This CDR3 is 16 amino acids long. Here the CDR3 reads CASSHRRTTYQETQYF. CDR3 nucleotide sequence: TGTGCCAGCTCACACCGAAGGACAACGTATCAAGAGACCCAGTACTTC.

This clonotype was detected ten times or more. The chain couples TRBV20-1 to TRBJ2-1; 9 nucleotides align to TRBD2. V was pared by 2 bases and J by 10 bases, with 9 bases of the junction left unmatched. Germline assignment: CDR1 DFQATT and CDR2 SNEGSKA (reference sequence). The CDR3 has 14 residues. CDR3 nucleotide sequence: TGCAGTGCTAGATACATAGCGGGAGCGCTAGAGCAGTTCTTC. As protein: CSARYIAGALEQFF.

The chain carries TRBV4-1 and TRBJ2-7, with 9 bases fitting TRBD2. Germline V CDR1 and CDR2: MGHRA, YSYEKL. V lost 3 bases to trimming and J lost 6 bases; unmatched junction nucleotides: 9. CDR3 size: 15 residues. The DNA of the CDR3 is TGCGCCAGCAGCCAGATCCCGGGACTAGCATCCGAGCAGTACTTC. Protein sequence: CASSQIPGLASEQYF.

This clonotype was seen a few times. The V and J genes are TRBV20-1 and TRBJ2-3, with 10 bases lining up with TRBD2. The length of the CDR3 is 14 residues. CDR1 DFQATT and CDR2 SNEGSKA come from the germline V gene (reference sequence). J lost 5 bases, V lost 4 bases, and 6 bases had no gene match. This CDR3 reads CSATPGLARDTQYF. In DNA, the CDR3 is TGCAGTGCTACCCCGGGACTAGCGAGAGATACGCAGTATTTT.

The V call is TRBV5-4, the J call TRBJ2-1; 7 bases are shared with TRBD2. CDR3 size: 15 residues. J gave up 7 bases and V 4 bases, and 11 bases lay outside the gene matches. CDR1 SGHNT and CDR2 YYREEE come from the germline V gene (reference sequence). CDR3 residues: CASSSGGGERNEQFF. The CDR3 DNA reads as TGTGCCAGCAGCAGCGGCGGGGGAGAAAGGAATGAGCAGTTCTTC.

V usage is TRBV27 and J usage is TRBJ2-3; the D gene is possibly TRBD2 (5 bases). Germline V lookup: CDR1 MNHEY, CDR2 SMNVEV (reference sequence). The V and J ends lost 4 bases and 0 bases respectively, with 17 bases between them. This CDR3 spans 17 amino acids. The CDR3 DNA reads as TGTGCCAGCAGTTCCACTTGGCGGGCAACTAGCACAGATACGCAGTATTTT. This encodes CASSSTWRATSTDTQYF.

This chain links TRBV3-1 with TRBJ2-3; a weak D match, TRBD2 (6 bases). Trimming removed 3 bases from V and 1 base from J, with 20 bases in between. In germline, CDR1 is LGHDT, CDR2 YNNKEL (reference sequence). The CDR3 consists of 18 residues. The CDR3 DNA sequence: TGTGCCAGCAGCCAGAGGGCGGCCGGGACTTACGGCACAGATACGCAGTATTTT. This gives the protein CASSQRAAGTYGTDTQYF.

This rearrangement joins TRBV9 to TRBJ2-1, with D possibly TRBD2 on 6 matching bases. V lost 0 bases to trimming and J lost 4 bases, with 14 bases between them. The germline V gene encodes CDR1 SGDLS and CDR2 YYNGEE. The CDR3 runs to 16 residues. CDR3 DNA sequence: TGTGCCAGCAGCGTAGATCGTCCGGGAGTGTACAATGAGCAGTTCTTC. Its protein is CASSVDRPGVYNEQFF. Supplemented by reference TRBV9 and TRBJ2-1, the full variable domain reads DSGVTQTPKHLITATGQRVTLRCSPRSGDLSVYWYQQSLDQGLQFLIQYYNGEERAKGNILERFSAQQFPDLHSELNLSSLELGDSALYFCASSVDRPGVYNEQFFGPGTRLTVL.

The gene calls are TRBV3-1 and TRBJ2-7; D ambiguous. Trimming stripped 2 bases from V and 0 bases from J, with 8 bases between. CDR3 length: 14 amino acids. CDR1 and CDR2 (germline): LGHDT, YNNKEL (reference sequence). The CDR3: CASSQTRSSYEQYF. CDR3 DNA sequence: TGTGCCAGCAGCCAAACTCGAAGCTCCTACGAGCAGTACTTC.

As to this clonotype: An end of the junction differs from the germline gene, which may be a read error. The V call is TRBV7-7, the J call TRBJ2-1, with TRBD2 as a possible D gene (7 bases). This CDR3 spans 14 amino acids. Per germline, CDR1 SSHAT and CDR2 FNYEAQ (reference sequence). The CDR3 here is CASSVSGKGGEQFF. For the CDR3, the DNA is TGTGCTAGCAGCGTGAGCGGGAAAGGGGGTGAGCAGTTCTTC.

The CDR3 nucleotides are TGTGCCAGCAGCCCGGGACAGGTGGACACTGAAGCTTTCTTT. Its translation is CASSPGQVDTEAFF. The chain couples TRBV11-1 to TRBJ1-1, with TRBD1 identical over 8 bases. Looked up from germline, CDR1 is SGHAT and CDR2 is FQDESV (reference sequence). V gave up 5 bases and J gave up 3 bases; unmatched junction bases: 5. This CDR3 spans 14 amino acids.

The gene calls are TRBV20-1 and TRBJ2-5; D might be TRBD2 (6 bases). The germline CDR1 and CDR2 sequences are DFQATT and SNEGSKA (reference sequence). V gave up 8 bases and J gave up 3 bases, with 16 bases separating them. The CDR3 is made up of 13 amino acids. CDR3 protein: CSTTTSGEETQYF. The CDR3 nucleotides are TGCAGTACTACAACCTCGGGAGAAGAGACCCAGTACTTC.

The chain links TRBV29-1 to TRBJ2-1; tentatively, D is TRBD2 (7 bases). Germline values: CDR1 SQVTM, CDR2 ANQGSEA. The CDR3 sequence is 15 residues long. V was trimmed by 4 bases and J by 4 bases, leaving 17 bases between them. The DNA for the CDR3 is TGCAGCGTTGCGGGGGCGGGAGTAGATTACAATGAGCAGTTCTTC. Amino acid sequence: CSVAGAGVDYNEQFF.

This clonotype was counted between two and nine times. V and J are TRBV7-2 and TRBJ1-2, with a possible D match to TRBD1 (5 bases). Germline V gives CDR1 SGHTA, CDR2 FQGNSA. CDR3 length: 17 residues. Between the trimmed V and J ends, which lost 0 bases and 1 base, there was a span of 15 bases. CDR3 nucleotides: TGTGCCAGCAGCTTAGCTGGGAAGACAGCCGATAACTATGGCTACACCTTC. Translation: CASSLAGKTADNYGYTF.

The J gene is TRBJ2-2, the V gene TRBV5-1, with D possibly being TRBD1 (5 bases). Germline CDR1 reads SGHRS; CDR2 reads YFSETQ. Trimming left V 4 bases short and J 0 bases short, with 13 bases between. The CDR3 has 16 residues. CDR3 coding DNA: TGCGCCAGCAGCCCCAACAGGTTCGCGAACACCGGGGAGCTGTTTTTT. Translated, it gives CASSPNRFANTGELFF.

The rearrangement joins TRBV28 to TRBJ2-6; D gene uncertain. The CDR3 is made up of 15 amino acids. The V end was cut by 3 bases, the J end by 0 bases, with 6 bases between. In germline, CDR1 is MDHEN, CDR2 SYDVKM. In DNA, the CDR3 is TGTGCCAGCAGTTTGGAAATCTCTGGGGCCAACGTCCTGACTTTC. Its protein is CASSLEISGANVLTF.

V is TRBV5-1 and J is TRBJ1-2; D is unclear. Trimming cost V 0 bases and J 8 bases, with 14 bases left between them. This CDR3 has 14 amino acids. Germline assignment: CDR1 SGHRS and CDR2 YFSETQ. The CDR3 here is CASSLDKGMEGYTF. The CDR3 DNA sequence: TGCGCCAGCAGCTTGGATAAGGGTATGGAAGGCTACACCTTC.

The gene calls are TRBV2 and TRBJ2-3, with D perhaps TRBD1 or TRBD2 (5 bases each). V was cut by 7 bases and J by 4 bases, with 18 bases left in between. The length of the CDR3 is 15 residues. CDR1 and CDR2 from the germline V gene are SNHLY and FYNNEI. The CDR3 bases are TGTGCCAGCATGGGGCTTCAGGGAGAGGCAGATACGCAGTATTTT. This encodes CASMGLQGEADTQYF.

The chain employs TRBV3-1 and TRBJ1-5; no clear D. The V end was cut by 3 bases, the J end by 5 bases, with 8 bases between. CDR1 LGHDT and CDR2 YNNKEL come from the germline V gene (reference sequence). CDR3 length: 13 residues. The CDR3 region has the DNA TGTGCCAGCAGCCAGAGCCCGGATCAGCCCCAGCATTTT. Translated: CASSQSPDQPQHF.

This chain uses TRBV7-9 with TRBJ2-4; D not certain. The DNA end is more similar to TRBJ2-7, so the J call may be wrong. Germline V gene sequence: CDR1 SEHNR, CDR2 FQNEAQ (reference sequence). There are 13 residues in the CDR3. DNA of the CDR3: TGTGCCAGCAGCTTAGGTTCCGCGAACGAGCAGTACTTC. Protein sequence: CASSLGSANEQYF.

The V gene is TRBV9, the J gene TRBJ2-1, with D perhaps assigned TRBD1 or TRBD2 (5 bases each). V lost 2 bases and J lost 6, with 9 bases in between. The V gene's germline CDR1 is SGDLS and CDR2 YYNGEE. The CDR3 consists of 13 residues. Here the CDR3 reads CASSVRDVNEQFF. CDR3 bases: TGTGCCAGCAGCGTCCGGGACGTCAATGAGCAGTTCTTC.

The rearrangement links TRBV19 to TRBJ2-5, with 11 bases matching TRBD1. The end of the DNA is better explained by TRBJ2-7, so the J call may be wrong. This CDR3 contains 14 residues. The germline V gene encodes CDR1 LNHDA and CDR2 SQIVND (reference sequence). CDR3 region: CASSEGQGGREQYF. In DNA form, the CDR3 reads TGTGCCAGTAGTGAGGGACAGGGGGGTCGCGAGCAGTACTTC.

The chain uses TRBV15 and TRBJ1-5, with TRBD1 as a possible D gene (5 bases). CDR1 and CDR2 from the germline V gene are LNHNV and YYDKDF (reference sequence). V lost 6 bases and J 6 bases, leaving 15 bases between the germline ends. CDR3 size: 14 residues. The CDR3 DNA follows: TGTGCCACCAGGGATCAGGGTTTGAGTCAGCCCCAGCATTTT. Translated, it gives CATRDQGLSQPQHF. The entire variable domain, with the rest obtained from reference TRBV15 and TRBJ1-5, is as follows: DAMVIQNPRYQVTQFGKPVTLSCSQTLNHNVMYWYQQKSSQAPKLLFHYYDKDFNNEADTPDNFQSRRPNTSFCFLDIRSPGLGDTAMYLCATRDQGLSQPQHFGDGTRLSIL.